A selection of T cell receptor beta chains follows, all from one sample in a study of regulatory dendritic cells for organ transplantation. TCRdb keeps only in-frame clones here, not all; method: immunoSEQ multiplex PCR. The sample lists 29,000 or so clones, roughly 85% occurring once. The sequencing input was memory CD4+ T cells from blood. Source of these receptors: a human donor in good health. The CDR3 runs from the conserved cysteine through the conserved F or W. Fields, in order: clone size, V gene, D gene, J gene, CDR3 protein, CDR3 DNA. The D gene is left open where the match is weak. Clone size is not always given. Where it is, it says once, few, many or a class for expanded clones.

clone size: NA; V gene: TRBV20-1; D gene: NA; J gene: TRBJ2-1; CDR3 protein: CSARDRFEFF; CDR3 DNA: TGCAGTGCTAGAGATCGGTTCGAGTTCTTC
clone size: NA; V gene: TRBV28; D gene: NA; J gene: TRBJ2-1; CDR3 protein: CASSLGAVNEQFF; CDR3 DNA: TGTGCCAGCAGTTTAGGGGCAGTAAATGAGCAGTTCTTC
clone size: NA; V gene: TRBV25-1; D gene: TRBD1; J gene: TRBJ2-5; CDR3 protein: CASRGQGAETQYF; CDR3 DNA: TGTGCCAGTAGAGGACAGGGGGCAGAGACCCAGTACTTC
clone size: once; V gene: TRBV6-6; D gene: TRBD1; J gene: TRBJ1-2; CDR3 protein: CASSPTGDYGYTF; CDR3 DNA: TGTGCCAGCAGTCCCACAGGGGACTATGGCTACACCTTC
clone size: NA; V gene: TRBV25-1; D gene: NA; J gene: TRBJ2-1; CDR3 protein: CASSELQGSSIVQFF; CDR3 DNA: TGTGCCAGCAGTGAGTTACAGGGTTCTTCAATCGTGCAGTTCTTC
clone size: NA; V gene: TRBV19; D gene: NA; J gene: TRBJ2-7; CDR3 protein: CASSYGNADRSQYF; CDR3 DNA: TGTGCCAGTAGTTACGGTAACGCGGATAGATCTCAGTACTTC
clone size: NA; V gene: TRBV19; D gene: TRBD1; J gene: TRBJ1-1; CDR3 protein: CASSIAVGGGVTEAFF; CDR3 DNA: TGTGCCAGTAGTATAGCAGTCGGAGGGGGCGTCACTGAAGCTTTCTTT
clone size: NA; V gene: TRBV6-5; D gene: TRBD1; J gene: TRBJ2-5; CDR3 protein: CASSSRDRRKETQYF; CDR3 DNA: TGTGCCAGCAGTAGCCGGGACAGGAGAAAAGAGACCCAGTACTTC
clone size: NA; V gene: TRBV27; D gene: NA; J gene: TRBJ2-7; CDR3 protein: CASSPRPRGPQLTYEQYF; CDR3 DNA: TGTGCCAGCAGTCCCAGACCCCGGGGCCCACAACTGACCTACGAGCAGTACTTC
clone size: NA; V gene: TRBV9; D gene: TRBD1; J gene: TRBJ2-1; CDR3 protein: CASSVGDRVGSEQFF; CDR3 DNA: TGTGCCAGCAGCGTAGGGGACAGGGTGGGGAGTGAGCAGTTCTTC
clone size: NA; V gene: TRBV6-6; D gene: TRBD1; J gene: TRBJ1-1; CDR3 protein: CASRRQGATEAFF; CDR3 DNA: TGTGCCAGCAGAAGACAGGGGGCAACTGAAGCTTTCTTT
clone size: NA; V gene: TRBV5-8; D gene: TRBD1; J gene: TRBJ2-2; CDR3 protein: CASSLVGTGNTGELFF; CDR3 DNA: TGTGCCAGCAGCTTGGTTGGGACAGGGAACACCGGGGAGCTGTTTTTT
clone size: NA; V gene: TRBV6-5; D gene: NA; J gene: TRBJ2-3; CDR3 protein: CASSSYSPGADTQYF; CDR3 DNA: TGTGCCAGCAGTTCCTACAGTCCGGGCGCAGATACGCAGTATTTT
clone size: NA; V gene: TRBV18; D gene: TRBD1; J gene: TRBJ1-2; CDR3 protein: CASSPTGFHGYTF; CDR3 DNA: TGTGCCAGCTCACCGACAGGGTTTCATGGCTACACCTTC
clone size: NA; V gene: TRBV5-6; D gene: NA; J gene: TRBJ2-7; CDR3 protein: CASSLGARSQYEQYF; CDR3 DNA: TGTGCCAGCAGCTTGGGGGCGAGGTCCCAGTACGAGCAGTACTTC
clone size: NA; V gene: TRBV28; D gene: TRBD1; J gene: TRBJ2-2; CDR3 protein: CAAQDRQAGELFF; CDR3 DNA: TGTGCCGCTCAGGACAGGCAGGCCGGGGAGCTGTTTTTT
clone size: NA; V gene: TRBV7-2; D gene: NA; J gene: TRBJ2-7; CDR3 protein: CASSLGPGKGGEQYF; CDR3 DNA: TGTGCCAGCAGCTTAGGCCCAGGGAAAGGAGGCGAGCAGTACTTC
clone size: medium-sized; V gene: TRBV7-3; D gene: TRBD1; J gene: TRBJ2-1; CDR3 protein: CASSQGQGTNEQFF; CDR3 DNA: TGTGCCAGCAGCCAAGGACAGGGTACCAATGAGCAGTTCTTC
clone size: NA; V gene: TRBV28; D gene: NA; J gene: TRBJ2-6; CDR3 protein: CASSRTGSGANVLTF; CDR3 DNA: TGTGCCAGCAGCCGTACCGGCTCTGGGGCCAACGTCCTGACTTTC
clone size: NA; V gene: TRBV4-1; D gene: TRBD1; J gene: TRBJ2-7; CDR3 protein: CASSQGGQGNSYEQYF; CDR3 DNA: TGCGCCAGCAGCCAAGGGGGACAGGGCAACTCCTACGAGCAGTACTTC
clone size: NA; V gene: TRBV21-1; D gene: NA; J gene: TRBJ2-1; CDR3 protein: CASSKGGSSYNEQFF; CDR3 DNA: TGTGCCAGCAGCAAAGGGGGTAGCAGCTACAATGAGCAGTTCTTC
clone size: medium-sized; V gene: TRBV6-1; D gene: TRBD1; J gene: TRBJ1-5; CDR3 protein: CASSGEGQGALQPQHF; CDR3 DNA: TGTGCCAGCAGTGGAGAGGGACAGGGCGCCCTTCAGCCCCAGCATTTT
clone size: NA; V gene: TRBV4-2; D gene: NA; J gene: TRBJ1-6; CDR3 protein: CASSQEGGAHSPLHF; CDR3 DNA: TGTGCCAGCAGCCAAGAGGGTGGGGCTCATTCACCCCTCCACTTT
clone size: NA; V gene: TRBV30; D gene: NA; J gene: TRBJ2-5; CDR3 protein: CAWSGGAQETQYF; CDR3 DNA: TGTGCCTGGAGTGGTGGCGCACAAGAGACCCAGTACTTC
clone size: NA; V gene: TRBV7-2; D gene: NA; J gene: TRBJ2-3; CDR3 protein: CASSPTTSTDTQYF; CDR3 DNA: TGTGCCAGCAGCCCTACTACTAGCACAGATACGCAGTATTTT
clone size: NA; V gene: TRBV27; D gene: NA; J gene: TRBJ1-1; CDR3 protein: CASSRTDNTEAFF; CDR3 DNA: TGTGCCAGCTCAAGGACGGATAACACTGAAGCTTTCTTT
clone size: NA; V gene: TRBV27; D gene: TRBD1; J gene: TRBJ1-2; CDR3 protein: CASSDRGDGYTF; CDR3 DNA: TGTGCCAGCAGTGACAGGGGAGACGGCTACACCTTC
clone size: NA; V gene: TRBV18; D gene: NA; J gene: TRBJ2-2; CDR3 protein: CASSLTNTGELFF; CDR3 DNA: TGTGCCAGCTCACTCACGAACACCGGGGAGCTGTTTTTT
clone size: NA; V gene: TRBV14; D gene: NA; J gene: TRBJ2-7; CDR3 protein: CASSQDATYLSEQYF; CDR3 DNA: TGTGCCAGCAGCCAAGACGCTACCTACCTCTCCGAGCAGTACTTC
clone size: NA; V gene: TRBV5-1; D gene: NA; J gene: TRBJ2-2; CDR3 protein: CASRGTGELFF; CDR3 DNA: TGCGCCAGCAGGGGCACCGGGGAGCTGTTTTTT
clone size: NA; V gene: TRBV5-6; D gene: NA; J gene: TRBJ2-5; CDR3 protein: CASSLRGQVMRDF; CDR3 DNA: TGTGCCAGCAGCTTGAGGGGACAAGTTATGAGGGACTTC
clone size: NA; V gene: TRBV5-4; D gene: TRBD2; J gene: TRBJ2-5; CDR3 protein: CASSSGRLAGGEETQYF; CDR3 DNA: TGTGCCAGCAGCTCGGGTCGTCTAGCGGGGGGGGAAGAGACCCAGTACTTC
clone size: NA; V gene: TRBV5-3; D gene: TRBD1; J gene: TRBJ1-1; CDR3 protein: CARSLDRGLMNTEAFF; CDR3 DNA: TGTGCCAGAAGCTTGGACAGGGGCCTTATGAACACTGAAGCTTTCTTT
clone size: NA; V gene: TRBV2; D gene: TRBD1; J gene: TRBJ2-2; CDR3 protein: CASSGQGVRTGELFF; CDR3 DNA: TGTGCCAGCAGTGGACAGGGAGTAAGAACCGGGGAGCTGTTTTTT
clone size: NA; V gene: TRBV30; D gene: NA; J gene: TRBJ2-2; CDR3 protein: CAWSVQPNTGELFF; CDR3 DNA: TGTGCCTGGAGTGTACAACCAAACACCGGGGAGCTGTTTTTT
clone size: NA; V gene: TRBV2; D gene: TRBD1; J gene: TRBJ2-7; CDR3 protein: CASTNPGQGNEQYF; CDR3 DNA: TGTGCCAGCACGAATCCGGGACAGGGAAACGAGCAGTACTTC
clone size: NA; V gene: TRBV28; D gene: NA; J gene: TRBJ1-1; CDR3 protein: CASSRQPRGAFF; CDR3 DNA: TGTGCCAGCAGTAGACAGCCCCGGGGGGCTTTCTTT
clone size: NA; V gene: TRBV4-1; D gene: TRBD1; J gene: TRBJ2-7; CDR3 protein: CASSRDRALGEQYF; CDR3 DNA: TGCGCCAGCAGCCGGGACAGGGCTCTTGGAGAGCAGTACTTC
clone size: NA; V gene: TRBV4-2; D gene: NA; J gene: TRBJ2-1; CDR3 protein: CASSQRARGNEQFF; CDR3 DNA: TGTGCCAGCAGCCAACGGGCCAGGGGCAATGAGCAGTTCTTC
clone size: few; V gene: TRBV21-1; D gene: NA; J gene: TRBJ2-2; CDR3 protein: CASSRGKTGGWNTGELFF; CDR3 DNA: TGTGCCAGCAGCAGGGGGAAAACAGGGGGTTGGAACACCGGGGAGCTGTTTTTT
clone size: NA; V gene: TRBV19; D gene: TRBD1; J gene: TRBJ2-3; CDR3 protein: CASRDRAVVSTDTQYF; CDR3 DNA: TGTGCCAGTCGGGACAGGGCCGTGGTTAGCACAGATACGCAGTATTTT
clone size: NA; V gene: TRBV2; D gene: NA; J gene: TRBJ2-6; CDR3 protein: CASSNRAGANVLTF; CDR3 DNA: TGTGCCAGCAGTAACAGGGCTGGGGCCAACGTCCTGACTTTC